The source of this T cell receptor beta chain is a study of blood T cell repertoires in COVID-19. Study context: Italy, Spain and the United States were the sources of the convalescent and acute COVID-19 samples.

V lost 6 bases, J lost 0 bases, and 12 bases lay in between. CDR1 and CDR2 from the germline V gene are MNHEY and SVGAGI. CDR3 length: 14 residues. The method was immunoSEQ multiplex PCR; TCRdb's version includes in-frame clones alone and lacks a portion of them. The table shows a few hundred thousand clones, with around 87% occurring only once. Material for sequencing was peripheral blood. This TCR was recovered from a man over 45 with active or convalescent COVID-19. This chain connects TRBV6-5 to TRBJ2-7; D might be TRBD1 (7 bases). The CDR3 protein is CASRRDSPSYEQYF. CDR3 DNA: TGTGCCAGCAGGCGGGACAGCCCCTCCTACGAGCAGTACTTC.